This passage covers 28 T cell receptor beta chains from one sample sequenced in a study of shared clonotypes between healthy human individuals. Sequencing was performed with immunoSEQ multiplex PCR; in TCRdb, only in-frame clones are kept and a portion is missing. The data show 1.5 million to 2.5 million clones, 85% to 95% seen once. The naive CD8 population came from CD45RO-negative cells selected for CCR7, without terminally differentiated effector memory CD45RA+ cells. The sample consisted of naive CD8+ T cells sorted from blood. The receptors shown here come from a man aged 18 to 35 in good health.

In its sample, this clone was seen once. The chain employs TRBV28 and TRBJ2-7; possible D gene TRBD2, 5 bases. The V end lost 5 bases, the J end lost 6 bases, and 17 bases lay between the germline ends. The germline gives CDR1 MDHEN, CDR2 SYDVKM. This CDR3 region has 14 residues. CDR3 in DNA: TGTGCCAGCAGTCCACTACTTTCTAGCCCCGAGCAGTACTTC. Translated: CASSPLLSSPEQYF.

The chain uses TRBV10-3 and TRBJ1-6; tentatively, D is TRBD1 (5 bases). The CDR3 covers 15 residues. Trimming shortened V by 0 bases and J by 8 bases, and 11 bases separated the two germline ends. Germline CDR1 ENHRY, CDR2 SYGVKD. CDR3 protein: CAISESAGTDSPLHF. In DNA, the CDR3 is TGTGCCATCAGTGAGTCCGCAGGGACCGATTCACCCCTCCACTTT.

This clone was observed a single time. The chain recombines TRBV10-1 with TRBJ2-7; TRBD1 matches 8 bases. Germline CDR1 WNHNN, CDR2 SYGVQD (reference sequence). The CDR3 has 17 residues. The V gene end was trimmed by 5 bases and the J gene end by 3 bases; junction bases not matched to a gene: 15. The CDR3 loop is CASSPTGEGNLNYEQYF. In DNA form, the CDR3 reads TGCGCCAGCAGTCCGACAGGGGAAGGAAATCTTAACTACGAGCAGTACTTC.

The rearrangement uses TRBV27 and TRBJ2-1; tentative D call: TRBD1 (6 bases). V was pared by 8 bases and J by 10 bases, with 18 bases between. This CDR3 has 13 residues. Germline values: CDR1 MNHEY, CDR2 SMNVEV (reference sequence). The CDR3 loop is CASRDTAAEEQFF. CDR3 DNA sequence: TGTGCCAGCCGGGACACTGCGGCGGAGGAGCAGTTCTTC.

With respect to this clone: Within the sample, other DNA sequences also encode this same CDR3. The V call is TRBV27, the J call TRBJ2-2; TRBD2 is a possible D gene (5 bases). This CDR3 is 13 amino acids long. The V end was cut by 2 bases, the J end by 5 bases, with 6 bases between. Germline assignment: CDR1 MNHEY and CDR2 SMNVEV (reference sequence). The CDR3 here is CASSLVATGELFF. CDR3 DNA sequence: TGTGCCAGCAGTTTAGTAGCGACCGGGGAGCTGTTTTTT.

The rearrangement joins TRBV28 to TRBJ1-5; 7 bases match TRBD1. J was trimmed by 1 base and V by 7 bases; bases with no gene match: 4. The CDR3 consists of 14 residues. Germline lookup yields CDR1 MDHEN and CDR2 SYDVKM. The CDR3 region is CASNQGESNQPQHF. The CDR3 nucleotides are TGTGCCAGCAACCAGGGGGAAAGCAATCAGCCCCAGCATTTT. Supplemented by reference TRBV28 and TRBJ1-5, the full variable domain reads DVKVTQSSRYLVKRTGEKVFLECVQDMDHENMFWYRQDPGLGLRLIYFSYDVKMKEKGDIPEGYSVSREKKERFSLILESASTNQTSMYLCASNQGESNQPQHFGDGTRLSIL.

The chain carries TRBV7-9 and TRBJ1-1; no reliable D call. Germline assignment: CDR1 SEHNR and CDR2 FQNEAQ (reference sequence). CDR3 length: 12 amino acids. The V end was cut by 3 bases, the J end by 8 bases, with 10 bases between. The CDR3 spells CASSFTGFEAFF. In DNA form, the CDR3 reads TGTGCCAGCAGCTTTACGGGGTTCGAAGCTTTCTTT. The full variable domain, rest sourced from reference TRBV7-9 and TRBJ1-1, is DTGVSQNPRHKITKRGQNVTFRCDPISEHNRLYWYRQTLGQGPEFLTYFQNEAQLEKSRLLSDRFSAERPKGSFSTLEIQRTEQGDSAMYLCASSFTGFEAFFGQGTRLTVV.

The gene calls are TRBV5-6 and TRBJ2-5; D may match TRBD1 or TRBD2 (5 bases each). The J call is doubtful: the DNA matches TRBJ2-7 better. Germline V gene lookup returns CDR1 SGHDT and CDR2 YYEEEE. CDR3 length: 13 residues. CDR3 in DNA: TGTGCCAGCAGCTTAGGGACGACGAACGAGCAGTACTTC. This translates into CASSLGTTNEQYF.

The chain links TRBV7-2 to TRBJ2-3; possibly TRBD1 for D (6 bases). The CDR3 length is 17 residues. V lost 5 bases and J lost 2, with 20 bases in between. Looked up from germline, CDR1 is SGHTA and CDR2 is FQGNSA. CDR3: CASSLRQVDLVTDTQYF. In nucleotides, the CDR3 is TGTGCCAGCAGCCTGCGACAGGTGGATTTGGTCACAGATACGCAGTATTTT.

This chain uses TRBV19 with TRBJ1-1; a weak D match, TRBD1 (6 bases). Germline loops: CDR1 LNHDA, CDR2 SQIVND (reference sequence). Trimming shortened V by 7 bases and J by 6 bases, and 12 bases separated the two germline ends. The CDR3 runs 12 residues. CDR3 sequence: CASTWPGAEAFF. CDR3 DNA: TGTGCCAGTACCTGGCCAGGGGCTGAAGCTTTCTTT.

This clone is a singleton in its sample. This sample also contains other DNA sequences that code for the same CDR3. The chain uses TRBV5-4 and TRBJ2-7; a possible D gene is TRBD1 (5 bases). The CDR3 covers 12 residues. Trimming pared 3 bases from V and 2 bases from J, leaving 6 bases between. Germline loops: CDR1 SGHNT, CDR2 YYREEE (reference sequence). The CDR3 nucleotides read TGTGCCAGCAGCTGGGGCCCCTACGAGCAGTACTTC. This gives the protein CASSWGPYEQYF.

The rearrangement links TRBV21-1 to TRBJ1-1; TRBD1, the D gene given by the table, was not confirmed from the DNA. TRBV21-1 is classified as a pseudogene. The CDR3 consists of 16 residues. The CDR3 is CASSKARTGGGTEAFF. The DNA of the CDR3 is TGTGCCAGCAGCAAAGCCCGGACAGGGGGAGGGACTGAAGCTTTCTTT.

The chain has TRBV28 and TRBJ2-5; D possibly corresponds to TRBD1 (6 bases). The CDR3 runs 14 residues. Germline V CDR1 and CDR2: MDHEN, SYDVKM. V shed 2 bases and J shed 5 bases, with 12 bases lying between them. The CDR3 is CASSLQGLMETQYF. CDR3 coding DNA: TGTGCCAGCAGTTTACAGGGGTTAATGGAGACCCAGTACTTC.

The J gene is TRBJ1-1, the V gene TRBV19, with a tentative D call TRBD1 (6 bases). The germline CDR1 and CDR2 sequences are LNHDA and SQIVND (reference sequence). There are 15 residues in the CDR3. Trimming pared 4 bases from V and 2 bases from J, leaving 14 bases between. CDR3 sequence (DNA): TGTGCCAGTAGTACCAGACAGGATCTAAACACTGAAGCTTTCTTT. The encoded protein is CASSTRQDLNTEAFF.

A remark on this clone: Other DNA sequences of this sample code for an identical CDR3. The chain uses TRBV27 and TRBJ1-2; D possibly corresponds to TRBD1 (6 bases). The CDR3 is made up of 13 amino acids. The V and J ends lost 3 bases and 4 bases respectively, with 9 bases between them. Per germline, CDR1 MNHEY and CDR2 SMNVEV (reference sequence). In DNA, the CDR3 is TGTGCCAGCAGTTTTGGGGGCTCCTATGGCTACACCTTC. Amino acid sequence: CASSFGGSYGYTF.

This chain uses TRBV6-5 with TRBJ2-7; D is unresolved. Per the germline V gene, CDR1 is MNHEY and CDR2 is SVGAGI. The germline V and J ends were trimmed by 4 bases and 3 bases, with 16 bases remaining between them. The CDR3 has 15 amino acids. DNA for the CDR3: TGTGCCAGCAGTTCTTATGGCCGCTGGGACTACGAGCAGTACTTC. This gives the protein CASSSYGRWDYEQYF.

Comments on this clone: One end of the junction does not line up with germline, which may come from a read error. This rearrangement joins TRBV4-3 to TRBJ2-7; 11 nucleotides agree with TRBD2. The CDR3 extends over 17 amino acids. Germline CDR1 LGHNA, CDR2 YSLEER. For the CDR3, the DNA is TGCGCCAGCAGCGAAGATGCTAGCGGGGGGACCTCCTACGAGCAGTACTTC. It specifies CASSEDASGGTSYEQYF.

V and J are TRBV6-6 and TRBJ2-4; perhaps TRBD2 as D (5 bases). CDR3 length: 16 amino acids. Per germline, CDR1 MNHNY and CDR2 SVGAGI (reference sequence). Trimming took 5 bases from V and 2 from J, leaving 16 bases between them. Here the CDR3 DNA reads TGTGCCAGCAGTCACCCCCCCGGGATATCCAAAAACATTCAGTACTTC. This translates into CASSHPPGISKNIQYF.

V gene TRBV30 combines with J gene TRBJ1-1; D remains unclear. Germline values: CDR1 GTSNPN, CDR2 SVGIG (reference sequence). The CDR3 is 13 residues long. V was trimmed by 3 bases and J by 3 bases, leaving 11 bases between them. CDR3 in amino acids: CAWRNQPHTEAFF. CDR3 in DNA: TGTGCCTGGAGAAATCAGCCCCACACTGAAGCTTTCTTT.

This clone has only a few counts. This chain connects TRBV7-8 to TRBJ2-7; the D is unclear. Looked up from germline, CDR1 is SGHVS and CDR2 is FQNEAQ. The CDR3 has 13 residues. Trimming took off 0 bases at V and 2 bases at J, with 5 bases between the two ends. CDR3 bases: TGTGCCAGCAGCTTAGCGTGGACCTACGAGCAGTACTTC. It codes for CASSLAWTYEQYF.

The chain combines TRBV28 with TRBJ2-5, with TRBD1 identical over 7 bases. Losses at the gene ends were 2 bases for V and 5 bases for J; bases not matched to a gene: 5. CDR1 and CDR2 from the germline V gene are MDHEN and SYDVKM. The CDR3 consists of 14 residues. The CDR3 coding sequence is TGTGCCAGCAGTTTACAGGGGGTCATGGAGACCCAGTACTTC. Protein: CASSLQGVMETQYF. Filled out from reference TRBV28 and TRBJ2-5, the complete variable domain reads DVKVTQSSRYLVKRTGEKVFLECVQDMDHENMFWYRQDPGLGLRLIYFSYDVKMKEKGDIPEGYSVSREKKERFSLILESASTNQTSMYLCASSLQGVMETQYFGPGTRLLVL.

CDR3 residues: CASSSVTNYNEQFF. CDR3 in DNA: TGTGCCAGCAGTTCTGTGACCAACTACAATGAGCAGTTCTTC. The chain employs TRBV6-5 and TRBJ2-1; D call uncertain. The CDR3 runs 14 residues. The germline V and J ends were trimmed by 4 bases and 3 bases, with 10 bases remaining between them. Germline V gene data show CDR1 as MNHEY and CDR2 as SVGAGI.

CDR3 region: CASSLISSAKNIQYF. The CDR3 nucleotides read TGTGCCAGTAGTTTAATATCCTCGGCCAAAAACATTCAGTACTTC. This chain links TRBV19 with TRBJ2-4; D remains unclear. From germline, CDR1 is LNHDA and CDR2 SQIVND (reference sequence). CDR3 size: 15 residues. V was trimmed by 5 bases and J by 1 base, leaving 12 bases between them.

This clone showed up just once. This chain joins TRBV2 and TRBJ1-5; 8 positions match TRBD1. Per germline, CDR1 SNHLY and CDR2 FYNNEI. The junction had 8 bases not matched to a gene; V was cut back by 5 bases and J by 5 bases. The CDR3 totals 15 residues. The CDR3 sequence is CASSWVSGGDQPQHF. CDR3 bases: TGTGCCAGCAGTTGGGTTTCAGGGGGCGATCAGCCCCAGCATTTT.

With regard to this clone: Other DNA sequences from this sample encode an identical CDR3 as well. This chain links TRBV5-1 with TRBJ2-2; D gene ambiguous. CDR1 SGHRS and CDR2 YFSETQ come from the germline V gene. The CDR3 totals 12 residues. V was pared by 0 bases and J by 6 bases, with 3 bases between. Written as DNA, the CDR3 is TGCGCCAGCAGCTTGGGTTCCGGGGAGCTGTTTTTT. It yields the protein CASSLGSGELFF.

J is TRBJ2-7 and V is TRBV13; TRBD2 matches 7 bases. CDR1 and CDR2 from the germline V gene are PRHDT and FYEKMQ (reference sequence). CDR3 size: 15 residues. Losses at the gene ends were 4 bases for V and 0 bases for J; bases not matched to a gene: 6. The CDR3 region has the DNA TGTGCCAGCAGCTCAGCGGGGTTAAGCTCCTACGAGCAGTACTTC. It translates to CASSSAGLSSYEQYF.

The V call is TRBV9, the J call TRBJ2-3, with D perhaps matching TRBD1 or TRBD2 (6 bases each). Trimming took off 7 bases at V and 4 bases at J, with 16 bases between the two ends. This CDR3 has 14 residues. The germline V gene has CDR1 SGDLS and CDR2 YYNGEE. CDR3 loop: CASSQGGPSDTQYF. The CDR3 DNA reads TGTGCCAGCTCCCAAGGGGGGCCCTCAGATACGCAGTATTTT.

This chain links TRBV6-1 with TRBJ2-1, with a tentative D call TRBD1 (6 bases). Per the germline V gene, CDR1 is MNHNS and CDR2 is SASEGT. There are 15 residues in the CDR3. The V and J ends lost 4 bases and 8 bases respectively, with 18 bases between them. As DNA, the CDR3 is TGTGCCAGCAGTGTTCCGGGACACGGCGGTGATGAGCAGTTCTTC. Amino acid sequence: CASSVPGHGGDEQFF.